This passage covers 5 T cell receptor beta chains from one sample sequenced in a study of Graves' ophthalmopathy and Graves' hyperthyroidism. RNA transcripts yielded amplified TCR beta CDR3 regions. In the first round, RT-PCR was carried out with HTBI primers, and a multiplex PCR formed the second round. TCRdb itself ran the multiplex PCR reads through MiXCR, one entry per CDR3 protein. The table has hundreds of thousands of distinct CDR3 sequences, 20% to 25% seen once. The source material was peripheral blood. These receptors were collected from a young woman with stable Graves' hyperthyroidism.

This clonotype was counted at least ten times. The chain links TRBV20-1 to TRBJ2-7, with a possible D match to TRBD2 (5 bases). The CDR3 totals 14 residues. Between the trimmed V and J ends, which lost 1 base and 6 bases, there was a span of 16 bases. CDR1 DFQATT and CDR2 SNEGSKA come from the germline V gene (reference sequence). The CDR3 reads CSARAPRVHLEQYF. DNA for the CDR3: TGCAGTGCTAGAGCCCCGCGGGTGCATCTCGAGCAGTACTTC.

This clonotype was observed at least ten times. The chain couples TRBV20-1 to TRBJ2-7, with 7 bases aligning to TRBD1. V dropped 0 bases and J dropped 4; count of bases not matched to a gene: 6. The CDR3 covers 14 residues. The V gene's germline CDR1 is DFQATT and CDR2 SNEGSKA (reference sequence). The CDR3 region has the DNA TGCAGTGCTAGAGATAAGGGACAGATATACGAGCAGTACTTC. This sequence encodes CSARDKGQIYEQYF.

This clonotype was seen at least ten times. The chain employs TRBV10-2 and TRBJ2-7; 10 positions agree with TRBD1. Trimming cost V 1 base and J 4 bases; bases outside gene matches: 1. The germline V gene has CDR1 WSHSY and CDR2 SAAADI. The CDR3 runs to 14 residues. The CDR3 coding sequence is TGCGCCAGCAGTGAGTTGGGACAGGGGTACGAGCAGTACTTC. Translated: CASSELGQGYEQYF.

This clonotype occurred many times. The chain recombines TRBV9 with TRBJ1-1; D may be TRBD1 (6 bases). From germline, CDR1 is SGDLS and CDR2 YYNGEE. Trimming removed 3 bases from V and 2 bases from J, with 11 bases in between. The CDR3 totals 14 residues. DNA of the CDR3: TGTGCCAGCAGCGCCCTGGGACACAACACTGAAGCTTTCTTT. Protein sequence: CASSALGHNTEAFF.

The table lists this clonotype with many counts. The CDR3 coding sequence is TGCAGAGAAGGGCGGCCCGGGGAGCTGTTTTTT. Its protein product is CREGRPGELFF. The chain carries TRBV20-1 and TRBJ2-2; D gene ambiguous. The CDR3 totals 11 residues. The germline V gene has CDR1 DFQATT and CDR2 SNEGSKA (reference sequence).